A selection of T cell receptor beta chains follows, all from one sample in a study of PD-1 blockade in classical Hodgkin lymphoma. The table came from immunoSEQ multiplex PCR; TCRdb's copy has only in-frame clones and leaves some out. The data contain fewer than 25,000 clones, approximately 90% of them singletons. The source was peripheral blood mononuclear cells (PBMCs), collected before the fourth cycle of nivolumab. The receptors were gathered from a human donor with classical Hodgkin lymphoma. Both conserved end residues are part of each CDR3. The order of the fields is CDR3 DNA, CDR3 protein, D gene, J gene, V gene, clone size. The D gene is left open where the match is weak. Expanded clones are given a class, and other clones once, few, many or no size at all.

TGTGCCAGCTCACCAAACCTACCCTACGAGCAGTACTTC CASSPNLPYEQYF NA TRBJ2-7 TRBV18 few
TGTGCCAGCAGCTTACCCCCGGGACAGGGGGGTGGCTACACCTTC CASSLPPGQGGGYTF TRBD1 TRBJ1-2 TRBV7-9 NA
TGTGCCAGCAGCCTCCACGGACAAGATTCACCCCTCCACTTT CASSLHGQDSPLHF NA TRBJ1-6 TRBV4-2 NA
TGCGCCAGCAGCAGTAACTATGGCTACACCTTC CASSSNYGYTF NA TRBJ1-2 TRBV5-1 once
TGCAGCGTTGATAGTGATTGGACAGGGGGCGAAATCACCTACAATGAGCAGTTCTTC CSVDSDWTGGEITYNEQFF TRBD1 TRBJ2-1 TRBV29-1 NA
TGTGCCAGCAGCGGACTAGCCCGGGAGACCCAGTACTTC CASSGLARETQYF TRBD2 TRBJ2-5 TRBV5-6 NA
TGTGCTAGTGGTCCCCGTAGGCTAGCGGAATACAATGAGCAGTTCTTC CASGPRRLAEYNEQFF TRBD2 TRBJ2-1 TRBV12-5 NA
TGTGCCAGCAGTTACTCGAGGGGGGCGGTGGCTGAAGCTTTCTTT CASSYSRGAVAEAFF NA TRBJ1-1 TRBV6-5 NA
TGCGCCAGCAGCCCGACAGGGTCGGCTAATGAAAAACTGTTTTTT CASSPTGSANEKLFF TRBD1 TRBJ1-4 TRBV5-1 NA
TGTGCCAGCTCACCCATCGTCACAGGGTCAGATACGCAGTATTTT CASSPIVTGSDTQYF NA TRBJ2-3 TRBV18 NA
TGTGCCAGCAGCTTCGGACTAGCGGGAGTACGGAGCACAGATACGCAGTATTTT CASSFGLAGVRSTDTQYF TRBD2 TRBJ2-3 TRBV13 NA
TGTGCCAGCTCACCAATACTAGCGGGGGCAGATACGCAGTATTTT CASSPILAGADTQYF TRBD2 TRBJ2-3 TRBV18 once
TGTGCCAGCAGCGTAGAGGTAGGGGCCGGGGAGCTGTTTTTT CASSVEVGAGELFF NA TRBJ2-2 TRBV9 NA
TGTGCCAGCAGTTACTCGAGGGGTCTAAATCAGCCCCAGCATTTT CASSYSRGLNQPQHF NA TRBJ1-5 TRBV6-5 NA
TGTGCCTGGGACGGGGGGGCTGCAGATACGCAGTATTTT CAWDGGAADTQYF TRBD2 TRBJ2-3 TRBV30 NA
TGTGCCAGCAGCTTGGTGTTGCGGGGGGGAACCGGGGAGCTGTTTTTT CASSLVLRGGTGELFF TRBD2 TRBJ2-2 TRBV5-4 NA
TGTGCCAGCAGTTACTCTCTGGCGGGAACAAGGAATGAGCAGTTCTTC CASSYSLAGTRNEQFF NA TRBJ2-1 TRBV6-7 once
TGTGCCAGCAGATTATCCGGATTCACCGGGGAGCTGTTTTTT CASRLSGFTGELFF NA TRBJ2-2 TRBV2 NA
TGTGCCAGCAGTGAAGCAGGGGGGCTTAATGAAAAACTGTTTTTT CASSEAGGLNEKLFF NA TRBJ1-4 TRBV6-1 NA
TGTGCCAGCAGCGTAGGGGCTAGCGGGGGGGCGTACGATGAGACCCAGTACTTC CASSVGASGGAYDETQYF TRBD2 TRBJ2-5 TRBV9 NA
TGTGCCTGGAACAGGGGATGGGATGGCTACACCTTC CAWNRGWDGYTF TRBD1 TRBJ1-2 TRBV30 NA
TGTGCCAGCAGCGTATCCGGGACAGGGAGCACCGGGGAGCTGTTTTTT CASSVSGTGSTGELFF TRBD1 TRBJ2-2 TRBV9 NA
TGTGCCAGCAGCGGAGGGACAGGGGGTCCGGAGACCCAGTACTTC CASSGGTGGPETQYF TRBD1 TRBJ2-5 TRBV11-2 NA
TGCGCCAGCAGCATAGGGACAAATTCACCCCTCCACTTT CASSIGTNSPLHF NA TRBJ1-6 TRBV5-1 NA
TGTGCAAGTCGCTTTAGGACTAGGCATACCCAGTACTTC CASRFRTRHTQYF NA TRBJ2-5 TRBV12-2 NA
TGTGCCAGCAGTACAGGTTCGGAAGCTTTCTTT CASSTGSEAFF NA TRBJ1-1 TRBV6-5 NA
TGTGCCAGCAGCGATATAGCCAATGAGCAGTTCTTC CASSDIANEQFF NA TRBJ2-1 TRBV7-9 NA
TGCGCCAGCAGCTTGGAAGGCAGAAGCACAGATACGCAGTATTTT CASSLEGRSTDTQYF NA TRBJ2-3 TRBV5-1 NA
TGTGCCAGCAGCGCCGGGGCTAGCAGCTACAATGAGCAGTTCTTC CASSAGASSYNEQFF NA TRBJ2-1 TRBV9 once
TGTGCCAGCAGGATGGGACCCGAAGCTTTCTTT CASRMGPEAFF NA TRBJ1-1 TRBV2 NA
TGCGCCAGCAGCCCCCAGACTAGCGGGGGGGCGGGCGAGCAGTACTTC CASSPQTSGGAGEQYF TRBD2 TRBJ2-7 TRBV5-1 NA
TGTGCCAGCTCACCACAGACAGTCGCAGCTGGCACAGATACGCAGTATTTT CASSPQTVAAGTDTQYF NA TRBJ2-3 TRBV18 NA
TGTGCCAGCAGTGAAGACAGTTATGGCTACACCTTC CASSEDSYGYTF NA TRBJ1-2 TRBV2 NA